This T cell receptor beta chain was sequenced for a study of blood T cell repertoires in COVID-19. Background on the study: Material from acute and convalescent COVID-19 was sourced from the United States, Italy and Spain. The cDNA or gDNA used as material had been derived from T cells, B-cell-depleted T cells, or PBMCs.

Under the authors' procedure: Researchers report that nucleated cell counts were estimated from reference gene primer amplification. Data came from immunoSEQ multiplex PCR; TCRdb stores just in-frame clones and leaves some out. That table is the source of V, J and clone size, and D and trimming were worked out from the DNA. The data hold around 160,000 clones, with around 90% observed a single time. Trimming took off 1 base at V and 0 bases at J, with 7 bases between the two ends. Germline V gene sequence: CDR1 SGHRS, CDR2 YFSETQ. CDR3 length: 15 amino acids. What was sequenced was peripheral blood. J is TRBJ2-2 and V is TRBV5-1, with D maybe TRBD1 (5 bases). This sequence was found in a man in his 60s with acute or convalescent COVID-19. The CDR3 sequence: CASSLPGTNTGELFF. The CDR3 DNA is TGCGCCAGCAGCTTGCCAGGGACGAACACCGGGGAGCTGTTTTTT.